One T cell receptor (beta chain) is described in this entry. Its antigen is unidentified. Germline V gene sequence: CDR1 SGHAT, CDR2 FQNNGV. The CDR3 loop spans 15 amino acids. The V gene end was trimmed by 4 bases and the J gene end by 3 bases; junction bases not matched to a gene: 6. PCR primers comprised 60 Vbeta and 13 Jbeta primers. Clones were read by immunoSEQ multiplex PCR, and TCRdb kept only the in-frame ones, dropping some. Of some 110,000 clones in the sample, roughly four fifths were seen once. This sample was taken from a study of cytomegalovirus exposure and HLA in healthy donors. Findings and limits, study-wide: Cytomegalovirus association was listed for 164 TCR beta chains. In a later analysis, several top co-occurrence clusters appeared linked to parvovirus B19, influenza, CMV and Epstein-Barr virus. TRBV6-2, TRBV6-3 and other indistinguishable V segments were excluded. Reports showed the classifier diagnosing cytomegalovirus status with high specificity and sensitivity.

The source is a man aged 50-59 years in good health and CMV-seronegative. The chain uses TRBV11-2 and TRBJ1-2, with 9 bases aligning to TRBD1. Sequencing input: PBMCs. CDR3 DNA sequence: TGTGCCAGCAGCTCAGAGGACAGGGGTGACTATGGCTACACCTTC. Translated, it gives CASSSEDRGDYGYTF.